The rows below give T cell receptor beta chains drawn from one sample of a study of blood T cell repertoires in COVID-19. This table comes from immunoSEQ multiplex PCR, and its TCRdb copy is limited to in-frame clones, with some not included. The sample gives about 190,000 clones, 84% of which show up once; roughly 3.2% is in the top ten. The sample was PBMCs or T cells enriched from blood (not recorded which). The receptors originated from a woman between 25 and 40 years old who had recovered from COVID-19. Both conserved end residues are part of each CDR3. D genes are given only for firm matches. Expanded clones get a size class; other rows say once, few or many, or leave the size out.

v_call	clone_size	j_call	d_call	cdr3_nt	cdr3_aa
TRBV18	-	TRBJ1-5	TRBD1	TGTGCCAGCTCACCTTTAGGGACAGATCAGCCCCAGCATTTT	CASSPLGTDQPQHF
TRBV9	-	TRBJ2-3	TRBD2	TGTGCCAGCAGCGTGGCTAGCGGGGCCAGAGATACGCAGTATTTT	CASSVASGARDTQYF
TRBV28	-	TRBJ1-5	-	TGTGCCAGCAGTGCGGATTGGGGCAATCAGCCCCAGCATTTT	CASSADWGNQPQHF
TRBV7-2	-	TRBJ2-1	-	TGTGCCAGCAGCTTAGAGTCCCGGAGGTACAATGAGCAGTTCTTC	CASSLESRRYNEQFF
TRBV28	few	TRBJ1-1	-	TGTGCCAGCAGCCTCAACAGGGCGCTTGAAGCTTTCTTT	CASSLNRALEAFF
TRBV5-6	-	TRBJ1-2	-	TGTGCCAGCAGCTTCCCTTCACAGGAGAATAAAGCCTACTACTATGGCTACACCTTC	CASSFPSQENKAYYYGYTF
TRBV5-4	-	TRBJ1-1	TRBD1	TGTGCCAGCAGCCCCGGGACAGGGTACGGGGGAGCTTTCTTT	CASSPGTGYGGAFF
TRBV19	-	TRBJ2-3	TRBD2	TGTGCCAGTAGTATTGGACTAGCGGGGACAGATACGCAGTATTTT	CASSIGLAGTDTQYF
TRBV7-8	-	TRBJ2-1	TRBD1	TGTGCCAGCAGCTACCGGGACAGGGGTTCTAGGGAGCAGTTCTTC	CASSYRDRGSREQFF
TRBV19	-	TRBJ1-1	TRBD1	TGTGCCAGTCAGTACGGACAGGGTGTCAGCACTGAAGCTTTCTTT	CASQYGQGVSTEAFF
TRBV2	-	TRBJ1-1	TRBD1	TGTGCCAGCAACCGACAGGGGGCGTTGAACACTGAAGCTTTCTTT	CASNRQGALNTEAFF
TRBV5-4	-	TRBJ2-5	-	TGTGCCAGCAGCCATCCGGGACAACAAGAGACCCAGTACTTC	CASSHPGQQETQYF
TRBV7-2	-	TRBJ1-6	-	TGTGCCAGCAGCTTACGGCCAGGGGTGAGGGGCTCACCCCTCCACTTT	CASSLRPGVRGSPLHF
TRBV19	-	TRBJ1-1	-	TGTGCCAGTAGTATCGGTCAGGGGAACACTGAAGCTTTCTTT	CASSIGQGNTEAFF
TRBV5-1	-	TRBJ2-1	-	TGCGCCAGCAGCCTAGTCGGAGGGGGGGCATTCAATGAGCAGTTCTTC	CASSLVGGGAFNEQFF
TRBV30	-	TRBJ2-2	-	TGTGCCTGGAGTGTACAGGCCGGGGAGCTGTTTTTT	CAWSVQAGELFF
TRBV9	-	TRBJ1-4	-	TGTGCCAGCAGCGTCCCTCAGGGAACTAATGAAAAACTGTTTTTT	CASSVPQGTNEKLFF
TRBV19	-	TRBJ2-1	-	TGTGCCAGTAGTATATCTTACAATGAGCAGTTCTTC	CASSISYNEQFF